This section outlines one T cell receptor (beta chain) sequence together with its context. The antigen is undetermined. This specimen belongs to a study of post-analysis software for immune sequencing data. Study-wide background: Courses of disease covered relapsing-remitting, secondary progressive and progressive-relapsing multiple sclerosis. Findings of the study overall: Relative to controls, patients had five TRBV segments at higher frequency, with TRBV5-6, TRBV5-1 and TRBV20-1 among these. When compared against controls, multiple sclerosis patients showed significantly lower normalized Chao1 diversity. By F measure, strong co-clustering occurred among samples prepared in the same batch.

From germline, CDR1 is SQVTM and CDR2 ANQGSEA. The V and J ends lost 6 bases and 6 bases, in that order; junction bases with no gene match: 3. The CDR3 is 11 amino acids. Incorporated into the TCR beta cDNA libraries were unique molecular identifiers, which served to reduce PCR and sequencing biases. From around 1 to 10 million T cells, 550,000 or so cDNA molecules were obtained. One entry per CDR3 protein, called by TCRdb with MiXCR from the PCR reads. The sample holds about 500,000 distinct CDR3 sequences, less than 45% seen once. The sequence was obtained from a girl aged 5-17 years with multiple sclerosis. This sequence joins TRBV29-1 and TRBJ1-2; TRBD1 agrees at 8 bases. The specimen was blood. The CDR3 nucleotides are TGCAGCGTAAAGACAGGGGATGGCTACACCTTC. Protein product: CSVKTGDGYTF.